These 15 T cell receptor beta chains were all obtained from the same sample, sequenced in a study of T cell repertoires in cytomegalovirus infection. Antigens for these TCRs are unknown. Via MiXCR, TCRdb re-called the reads, giving one row per CDR3 protein. There are about 160,000 distinct CDR3 sequences in the sample; 20% to 25% occur only once, and roughly 25% lies in the top ten. Sequenced material: CD8+ T cells from cultured PBMCs, taken from culture after CMV antigen stimulation. The receptors come from a human donor in good health (CMV status not recorded). Some clones in this sample may be carry-over from other donors' samples.

This chain joins TRBV28 and TRBJ1-1; D call uncertain. The V gene lost 5 bases and the J gene lost 0 bases, with 13 bases spanning the gap. The CDR3 contains 15 residues. Germline V gives CDR1 MDHEN, CDR2 SYDVKM. CDR3 residues: CASSPPTPVNTEAFF. CDR3 sequence (DNA): TGTGCCAGCAGTCCCCCAACGCCTGTGAACACTGAAGCTTTCTTT.

The CDR3 spells CASSLRTASSTDTQYF. The CDR3 nucleotides are TGTGCCAGCAGCTTAAGGACAGCCTCTAGCACAGATACGCAGTATTTT. V gene TRBV5-6 combines with J gene TRBJ2-3; tentatively, D is TRBD1 (6 bases). Germline V gene sequence: CDR1 SGHDT, CDR2 YYEEEE. Trimming pared 2 bases from V and 0 bases from J, leaving 13 bases between. CDR3 length: 16 amino acids.

The chain employs TRBV7-9 and TRBJ1-1; 7 nucleotides align to TRBD1. CDR1 is SEHNR and CDR2 is FQNEAQ in the germline V gene (reference sequence). The CDR3 extends over 17 amino acids. V lost 5 bases, J lost 2 bases, and 14 bases stayed unmatched. CDR3 coding DNA: TGTGCCAGCAGCACCGCGGCGTCAGGGGGGAGTAACACTGAAGCTTTCTTT. Encoded protein: CASSTAASGGSNTEAFF.

With regard to this clonotype: Mismatch with germline at one junction end may stem from a read error. The V and J genes are TRBV20-1 and TRBJ1-1, with TRBD1 matching 7 bases. The germline V gene has CDR1 DFQATT and CDR2 SNEGSKA (reference sequence). The CDR3 has 17 amino acids. The CDR3 nucleotides read TGCAGTGGTAGAGGGCCGGCGTGGGAGGGGGCGGACACTGAAGCTTTCTTT. Its protein is CSGRGPAWEGADTEAFF.

This sequence joins TRBV9 and TRBJ2-7; D is undetermined. Germline CDR1 is SGDLS and CDR2 is YYNGEE. Trimming pared 1 base from V and 2 bases from J, leaving 10 bases between. The CDR3 has 14 residues. The CDR3 spells CASSVRLGTYEQYF. Written as DNA, the CDR3 is TGTGCCAGCAGCGTAAGATTAGGAACCTACGAGCAGTACTTC.

The J gene is TRBJ1-5, the V gene TRBV5-6; perhaps TRBD1 as D (6 bases). The CDR3 covers 14 residues. V shed 2 bases and J shed 2 bases, with 8 bases lying between them. The germline gives CDR1 SGHDT, CDR2 YYEEEE. CDR3 DNA sequence: TGTGCCAGCAGCTTCAGGGGAGGCAATCAGCCCCAGCATTTT. Protein: CASSFRGGNQPQHF.

This rearrangement joins TRBV12-3 or TRBV12-4 to TRBJ1-4; TRBD1 is a possible D gene (6 bases). V lost 6 bases, J lost 4 bases, and 12 bases lay in between. The CDR3 contains 14 residues. CDR3 amino acids: CASSLTGSNEKLFF. CDR3 nucleotide sequence: TGTGCCAGCAGCCTGACAGGCAGTAATGAAAAACTGTTTTTT.

This clonotype has a handful of counts. This chain connects TRBV29-1 to TRBJ2-6; no clear D gene. V was trimmed by 4 bases and J by 2 bases, leaving 6 bases between them. The germline V gene has CDR1 SQVTM and CDR2 ANQGSEA. The CDR3 length is 13 residues. This CDR3 reads CSVAGTGANVLTF. CDR3 nucleotide sequence: TGCAGCGTTGCGGGCACTGGGGCCAACGTCCTGACTTTC. The variable domain in full, with the rest retrieved from reference TRBV29-1 and TRBJ2-6, is SAVISQKPSRDICQRGTSLTIQCQVDSQVTMMFWYRQQPGQSLTLIATANQGSEATYESGFVIDKFPISRPNLTFSTLTVSNMSPEDSSIYLCSVAGTGANVLTFGAGSRLTVL.

Only a few counts were recorded for this clonotype. This sequence joins TRBV7-8 and TRBJ1-3, with D tentatively TRBD1 (5 bases). The V end was cut by 3 bases, the J end by 2 bases, with 14 bases between. Germline lookup yields CDR1 SGHVS and CDR2 FQNEAQ. The length of the CDR3 is 16 residues. CDR3 residues: CASSLGAGNTGNTIYF. In DNA, the CDR3 is TGTGCCAGCAGCTTGGGAGCAGGGAATACTGGAAACACCATATATTTT.

In this sample, this clonotype turned up many times. V usage is TRBV7-8 and J usage is TRBJ1-5; D gene uncertain. The germline CDR1 and CDR2 sequences are SGHVS and FQNEAQ. This CDR3 region has 16 residues. V dropped 4 bases and J dropped 0 bases, with 13 bases sitting between them. The CDR3 protein is CASSWTEGYSNQPQHF. Written as DNA, the CDR3 is TGTGCCAGCAGCTGGACGGAGGGATATAGCAATCAGCCCCAGCATTTT.

This clonotype was counted between two and nine times. The rearrangement links TRBV7-6 to TRBJ2-1; D uncertain. V was clipped by 3 bases and J by 0 bases, with 9 bases between them. In germline, CDR1 is SGHVS, CDR2 FNYEAQ. CDR3 size: 15 residues. CDR3 bases: TGTGCCAGCAGCTTCCCCGGGTACTCCTACAATGAGCAGTTCTTC. This sequence encodes CASSFPGYSYNEQFF. The full variable domain, in which reference TRBV7-6 and TRBJ2-1 provide the parts outside the CDR3, is GAGVSQSPRYKVTKRGQDVALRCDPISGHVSLYWYRQALGQGPEFLTYFNYEAQQDKSGLPNDRFSAERPEGSISTLTIQRTEQRDSAMYRCASSFPGYSYNEQFFGPGTRLTVL.

Only a few counts were recorded for this clonotype. The genes are TRBV29-1 and TRBJ1-4; TRBD1 agrees at 7 bases. Trimming at V came to 6 bases and at J to 8 bases, leaving 3 bases not matched to a gene. The V gene's germline CDR1 is SQVTM and CDR2 ANQGSEA. The CDR3 is made up of 11 amino acids. This chain's CDR3 is CSVLGQEKLFF. CDR3 coding DNA: TGCAGCGTGCTGGGACAGGAAAAACTGTTTTTT. Full variable domain (rest looked up from reference TRBV29-1 and TRBJ1-4): SAVISQKPSRDICQRGTSLTIQCQVDSQVTMMFWYRQQPGQSLTLIATANQGSEATYESGFVIDKFPISRPNLTFSTLTVSNMSPEDSSIYLCSVLGQEKLFFGSGTQLSVL.

The chain joins TRBV4-1 to TRBJ2-7; D remains unclear. The V end lost 0 bases, the J end lost 0 bases, and 15 bases lay between the germline ends. Looked up from germline, CDR1 is MGHRA and CDR2 is YSYEKL. CDR3 size: 17 residues. CDR3 sequence: CASSQEKVDRGSYEQYF. The CDR3 DNA reads TGCGCCAGCAGCCAAGAAAAGGTGGACCGCGGCTCCTACGAGCAGTACTTC.

The chain recombines TRBV4-3 with TRBJ2-2, with 12 bases fitting TRBD2. There are 18 residues in the CDR3. Germline V gives CDR1 LGHNA, CDR2 YSLEER. V dropped 0 bases and J dropped 6; count of bases not matched to a gene: 8. As DNA, the CDR3 is TGCGCCAGCAGCCAAGATTGGCTAGCGGGGGGGCAGGCCGGGGAGCTGTTTTTT. Amino acid sequence: CASSQDWLAGGQAGELFF.

This clonotype was recorded many times. The V and J genes are TRBV9 and TRBJ2-2; TRBD2 might be the D (6 bases). The CDR3 spans 17 residues. The germline CDR1 and CDR2 sequences are SGDLS and YYNGEE. Trimming removed 0 bases from V and 2 bases from J, with 14 bases in between. CDR3 residues: CASSVELGGDNTGELFF. CDR3 nucleotides: TGTGCCAGCAGCGTAGAACTAGGCGGGGACAACACCGGGGAGCTGTTTTTT.